This record looks at one TCR beta chain sequence and its context. The antigen remains unidentified. Terminally differentiated effector memory CD45RA+ cells were excluded by CCR7 positive selection of CD45RO-negative cells. All of the donors resided in Nashville, Tennessee, and each was a Caucasian adult. This entry is derived from a study of shared clonotypes between healthy human individuals. General study findings and limits: The study found roughly 5% of naive CD4 clonotypes shared across a few donors. Naive subsets tended to show greater estimated richness than memory subsets.

Genomic DNA of every subset was divided equally among multiple immunoSEQ plates. Measured with immunoSEQ multiplex PCR; TCRdb has only the in-frame clones, and not every one. The sample yields nearly 2 million clones, about 94% seen once. CDR3 length: 14 amino acids. Germline V gives CDR1 GTSNPN, CDR2 SVGIG (reference sequence). V dropped 3 bases and J dropped 6 bases, with 14 bases sitting between them. This chain connects TRBV30 to TRBJ2-2; TRBD2 is a possible D gene (7 bases). This clonotype was obtained from a man aged 18 to 30 in good health. Sequenced material: naive CD8+ T cells sorted from blood. In DNA, the CDR3 is TGTGCCTGGAGCGGCGGGGGCCCGTCCGGGGAGCTGTTTTTT. It codes for CAWSGGGPSGELFF.